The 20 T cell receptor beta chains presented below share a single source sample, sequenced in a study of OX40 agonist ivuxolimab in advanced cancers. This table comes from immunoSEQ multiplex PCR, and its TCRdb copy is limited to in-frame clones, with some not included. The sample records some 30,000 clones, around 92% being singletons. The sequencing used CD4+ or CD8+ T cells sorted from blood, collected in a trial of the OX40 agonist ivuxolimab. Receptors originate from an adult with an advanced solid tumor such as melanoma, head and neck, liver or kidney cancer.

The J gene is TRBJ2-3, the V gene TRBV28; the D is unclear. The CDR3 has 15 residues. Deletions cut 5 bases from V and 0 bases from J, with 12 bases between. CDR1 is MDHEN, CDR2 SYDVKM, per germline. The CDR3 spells CASSLDTLSTDTQYF. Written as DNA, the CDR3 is TGTGCCAGCAGTCTAGACACCCTTAGCACAGATACGCAGTATTTT.

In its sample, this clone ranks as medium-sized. The CDR3 is CASSHWTGAEAFF. Here the CDR3 DNA reads TGCGCCAGCAGCCACTGGACAGGGGCTGAAGCTTTCTTT. The chain links TRBV4-1 to TRBJ1-1; 9 nucleotides align to TRBD1. The germline gives CDR1 MGHRA, CDR2 YSYEKL. V gave up 3 bases and J gave up 6 bases; unmatched junction bases: 2. The CDR3 is 13 residues long.

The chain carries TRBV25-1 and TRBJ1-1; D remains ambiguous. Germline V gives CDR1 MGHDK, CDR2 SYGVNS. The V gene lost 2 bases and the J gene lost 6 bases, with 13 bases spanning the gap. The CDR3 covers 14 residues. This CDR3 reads CASSEKIGRAEAFF. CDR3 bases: TGTGCCAGCAGTGAAAAGATAGGGCGTGCTGAAGCTTTCTTT.

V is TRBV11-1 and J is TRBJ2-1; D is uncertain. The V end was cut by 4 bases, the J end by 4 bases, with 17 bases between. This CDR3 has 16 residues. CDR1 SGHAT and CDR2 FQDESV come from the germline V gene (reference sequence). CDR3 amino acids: CASSSLGLATYNEQFF. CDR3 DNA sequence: TGTGCCAGCAGCTCCCTTGGGTTAGCTACTTACAATGAGCAGTTCTTC. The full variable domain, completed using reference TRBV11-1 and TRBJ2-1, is EAEVAQSPRYKITEKSQAVAFWCDPISGHATLYWYRQILGQGPELLVQFQDESVVDDSQLPKDRFSAERLKGVDSTLKIQPAELGDSAMYLCASSSLGLATYNEQFFGPGTRLTVL.

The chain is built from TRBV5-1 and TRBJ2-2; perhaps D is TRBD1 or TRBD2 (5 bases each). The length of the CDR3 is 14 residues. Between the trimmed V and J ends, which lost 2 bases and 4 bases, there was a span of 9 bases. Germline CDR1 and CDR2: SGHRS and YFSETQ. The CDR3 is CASSFDGATGELFF. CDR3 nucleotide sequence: TGCGCCAGCAGCTTCGACGGGGCCACCGGGGAGCTGTTTTTT.

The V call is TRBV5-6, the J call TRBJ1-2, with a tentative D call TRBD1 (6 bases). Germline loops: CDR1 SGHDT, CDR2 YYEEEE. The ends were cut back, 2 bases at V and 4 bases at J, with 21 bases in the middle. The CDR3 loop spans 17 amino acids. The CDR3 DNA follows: TGTGCCAGCAGCTTAAAGGATGGGGGGGGCCCAACCTATGGCTACACCTTC. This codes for CASSLKDGGGPTYGYTF.

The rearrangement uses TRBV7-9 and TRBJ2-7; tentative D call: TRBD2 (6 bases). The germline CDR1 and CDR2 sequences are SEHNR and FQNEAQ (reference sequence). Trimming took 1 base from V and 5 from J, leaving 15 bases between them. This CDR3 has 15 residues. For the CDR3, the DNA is TGTGCCAGCAGCTTAGTAACGGGGGAGTGGAACGAGCAGTACTTC. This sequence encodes CASSLVTGEWNEQYF.

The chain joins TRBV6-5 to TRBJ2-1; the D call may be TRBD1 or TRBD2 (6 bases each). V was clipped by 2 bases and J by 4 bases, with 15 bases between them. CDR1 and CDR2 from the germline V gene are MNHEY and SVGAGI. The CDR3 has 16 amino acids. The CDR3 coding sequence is TGTGCCAGCAGTTACGCTCGGCTAGGGGGGTACAATGAGCAGTTCTTC. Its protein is CASSYARLGGYNEQFF.

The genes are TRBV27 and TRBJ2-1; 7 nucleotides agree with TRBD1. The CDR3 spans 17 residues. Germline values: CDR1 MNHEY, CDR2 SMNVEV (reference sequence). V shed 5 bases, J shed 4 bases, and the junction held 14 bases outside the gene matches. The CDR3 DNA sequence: TGTGCCAGCAGTCCAGACAGGGCACAGGAGGATTACAATGAGCAGTTCTTC. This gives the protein CASSPDRAQEDYNEQFF.

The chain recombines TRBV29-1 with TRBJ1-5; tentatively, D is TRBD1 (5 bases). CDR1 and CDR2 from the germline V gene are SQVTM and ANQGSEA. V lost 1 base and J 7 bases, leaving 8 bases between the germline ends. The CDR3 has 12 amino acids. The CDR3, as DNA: TGCAGCGTTGAAGGGGGCGGGCAGCCCCAGCATTTT. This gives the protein CSVEGGGQPQHF. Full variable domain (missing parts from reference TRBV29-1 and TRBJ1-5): SAVISQKPSRDICQRGTSLTIQCQVDSQVTMMFWYRQQPGQSLTLIATANQGSEATYESGFVIDKFPISRPNLTFSTLTVSNMSPEDSSIYLCSVEGGGQPQHFGDGTRLSIL.

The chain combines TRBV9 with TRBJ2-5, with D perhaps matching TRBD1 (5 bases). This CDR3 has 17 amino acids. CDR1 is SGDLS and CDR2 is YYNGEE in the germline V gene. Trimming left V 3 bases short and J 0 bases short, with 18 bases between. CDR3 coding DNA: TGTGCCAGCAGCGCCCCGATCGACAGCCCGTACCAAGAGACCCAGTACTTC. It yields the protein CASSAPIDSPYQETQYF.

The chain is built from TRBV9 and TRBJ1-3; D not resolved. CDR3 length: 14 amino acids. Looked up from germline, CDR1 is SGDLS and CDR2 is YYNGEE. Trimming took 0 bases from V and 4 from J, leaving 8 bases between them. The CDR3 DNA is TGTGCCAGCAGCGTAGGGCTGGAGGGAAACACCATATATTTT. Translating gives CASSVGLEGNTIYF.

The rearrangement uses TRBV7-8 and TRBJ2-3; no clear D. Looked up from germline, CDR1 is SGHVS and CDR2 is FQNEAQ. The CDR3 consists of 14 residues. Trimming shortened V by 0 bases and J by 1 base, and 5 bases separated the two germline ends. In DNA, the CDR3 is TGTGCCAGCAGCTTAGCGCGCGGCACAGATACGCAGTATTTT. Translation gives CASSLARGTDTQYF.

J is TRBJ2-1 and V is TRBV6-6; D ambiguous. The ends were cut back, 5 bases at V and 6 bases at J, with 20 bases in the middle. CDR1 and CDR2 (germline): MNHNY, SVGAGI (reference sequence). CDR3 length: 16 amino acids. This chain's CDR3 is CASSQNRGWESNEQFF. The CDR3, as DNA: TGTGCCAGCAGTCAAAACCGTGGTTGGGAAAGCAATGAGCAGTTCTTC.

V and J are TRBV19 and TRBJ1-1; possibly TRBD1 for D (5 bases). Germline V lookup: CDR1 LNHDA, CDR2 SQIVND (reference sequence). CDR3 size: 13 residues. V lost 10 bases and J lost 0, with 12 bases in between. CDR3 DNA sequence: TGTGCCACCCGGCTAGGGGTGAACACTGAAGCTTTCTTT. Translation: CATRLGVNTEAFF.

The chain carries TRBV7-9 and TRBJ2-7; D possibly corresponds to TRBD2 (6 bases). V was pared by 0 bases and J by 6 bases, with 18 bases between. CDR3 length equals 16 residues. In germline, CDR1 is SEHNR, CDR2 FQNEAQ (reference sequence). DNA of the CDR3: TGTGCCAGCAGCTTAGCGGAGGGGCGAAAGGTATGCGAGCAGTACTTC. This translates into CASSLAEGRKVCEQYF.

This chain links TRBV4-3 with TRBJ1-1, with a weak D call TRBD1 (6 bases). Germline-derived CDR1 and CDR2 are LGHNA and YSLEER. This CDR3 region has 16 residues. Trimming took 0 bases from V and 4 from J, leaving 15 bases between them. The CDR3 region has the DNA TGCGCCAGCAGCCAAGACGGGGGCGCAAGTAGCACTGAAGCTTTCTTT. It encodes CASSQDGGASSTEAFF.

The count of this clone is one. The CDR3 nucleotides read TGCGCCAGCAGCCAGGGTCAAACAACTGAAGCTTTCTTT. As protein: CASSQGQTTEAFF. V gene TRBV4-1 combines with J gene TRBJ1-1; no clear D. In germline, CDR1 is MGHRA, CDR2 YSYEKL. The V and J ends lost 3 bases and 5 bases respectively, with 10 bases between them. This CDR3 spans 13 amino acids.

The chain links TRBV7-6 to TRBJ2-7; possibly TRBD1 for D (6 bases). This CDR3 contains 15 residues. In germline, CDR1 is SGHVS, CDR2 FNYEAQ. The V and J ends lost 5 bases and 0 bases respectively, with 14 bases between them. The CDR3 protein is CASSAGPGDSYEQYF. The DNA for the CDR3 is TGTGCCAGCAGCGCAGGTCCAGGGGACTCCTACGAGCAGTACTTC.

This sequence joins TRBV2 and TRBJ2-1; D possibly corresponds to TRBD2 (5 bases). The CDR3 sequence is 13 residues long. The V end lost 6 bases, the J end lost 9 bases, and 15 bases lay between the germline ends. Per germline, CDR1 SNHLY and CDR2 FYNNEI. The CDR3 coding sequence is TGTGCCAGCAGATGGACTCTCACAAGTGAGCAGTTCTTC. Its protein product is CASRWTLTSEQFF. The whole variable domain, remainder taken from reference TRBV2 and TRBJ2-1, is EPEVTQTPSHQVTQMGQEVILRCVPISNHLYFYWYRQILGQKVEFLVSFYNNEISEKSEIFDDQFSVERPDGSNFTLKIRSTKLEDSAMYFCASRWTLTSEQFFGPGTRLTVL.